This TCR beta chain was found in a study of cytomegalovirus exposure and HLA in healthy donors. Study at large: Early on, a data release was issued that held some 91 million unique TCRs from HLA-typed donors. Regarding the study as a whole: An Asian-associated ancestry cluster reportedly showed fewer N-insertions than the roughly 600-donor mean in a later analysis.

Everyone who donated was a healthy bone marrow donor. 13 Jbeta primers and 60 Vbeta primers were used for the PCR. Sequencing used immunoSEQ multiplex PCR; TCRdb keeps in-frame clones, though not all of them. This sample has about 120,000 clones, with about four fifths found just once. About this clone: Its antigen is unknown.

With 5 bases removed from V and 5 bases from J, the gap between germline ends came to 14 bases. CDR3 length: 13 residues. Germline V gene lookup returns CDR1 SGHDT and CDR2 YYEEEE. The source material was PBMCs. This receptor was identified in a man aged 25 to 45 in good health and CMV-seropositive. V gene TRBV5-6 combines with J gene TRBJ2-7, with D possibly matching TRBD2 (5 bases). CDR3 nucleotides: TGTGCCAGCAGTGTACTAGGATCCCACGAGCAGTACTTC. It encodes CASSVLGSHEQYF.